This T cell receptor (beta chain) was found in a study of blood T cells in healthy people across ages. The study, taken as a whole, reports: The authors considered diversity estimates from one million T cells to be underestimates.

This clonotype was counted a single time. What it binds is unknown. Since no conserved phenylalanine or tryptophan closes the CDR3, a read error is the likely cause. A second PCR of roughly 7 to 11 cycles used a sample-barcoded 5' primer and a J-beta primer mix. TCRdb reprocessed the 5' RACE reads with MiXCR, giving one entry per CDR3 protein. The table has over 1,500,000 distinct CDR3 sequences, approximately 39% seen once. Trimming stripped 5 bases from V and 0 bases from J, with 5 bases between. The germline CDR1 and CDR2 sequences are LNHNV and YYDKDF (reference sequence). This CDR3 is 13 amino acids long.

This TCR came from a human donor in good health. Material: blood. The chain employs TRBV15 and TRBJ2-1; D unresolved. The CDR3 spells CATSLDSYNEQFV. The CDR3 DNA follows: TGTGCCACCAGCCTCGACTCCTACAATGAGCAGTTCGTC.